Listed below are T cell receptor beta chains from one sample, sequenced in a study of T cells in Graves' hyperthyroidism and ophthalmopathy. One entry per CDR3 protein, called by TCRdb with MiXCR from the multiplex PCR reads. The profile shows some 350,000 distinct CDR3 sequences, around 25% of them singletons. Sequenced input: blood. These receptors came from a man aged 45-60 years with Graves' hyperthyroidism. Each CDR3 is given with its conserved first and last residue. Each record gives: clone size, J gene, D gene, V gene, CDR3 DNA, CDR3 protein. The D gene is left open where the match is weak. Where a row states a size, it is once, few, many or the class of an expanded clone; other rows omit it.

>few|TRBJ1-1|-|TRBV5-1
TGCGCCAGCAGCTGGGCCCCGGGGAACACTGAAGCTTTCTTT
CASSWAPGNTEAFF
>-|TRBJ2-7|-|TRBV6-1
TGTGCCAGCAGCCAGACCGTCGACGAGCAGTACTTC
CASSQTVDEQYF
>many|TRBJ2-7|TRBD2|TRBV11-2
TGTGCCAGCAGCTTAAGTATACCCGGGACTAGCCAAGCCTACGAGCAGTACTTC
CASSLSIPGTSQAYEQYF
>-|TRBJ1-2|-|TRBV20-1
TGCAGTGCTATACCCAATTTGGGCTATGGCTACACCTTC
CSAIPNLGYGYTF
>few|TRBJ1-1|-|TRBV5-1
TGCGCCAGCAGCCCGACAGAGAGGGGCACTGAAGCTTTCTTT
CASSPTERGTEAFF
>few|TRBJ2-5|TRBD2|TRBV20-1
TGCAGTGCCAATCGCTGGCGGGAGGGCCGGGAGACCCAGTACTTC
CSANRWREGRETQYF
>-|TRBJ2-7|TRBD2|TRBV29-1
TGCAGCGTTACTAGCGGTTCTCCCTACGAGCAGTACTTC
CSVTSGSPYEQYF
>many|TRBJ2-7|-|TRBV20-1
TGCAGTGCTAGAGGAGGGCCGGGGGCGGACGGACCCTATGAGCAGTACTTC
CSARGGPGADGPYEQYF
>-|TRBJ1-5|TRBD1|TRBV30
TGTGCCTGGAACCTCGGACAGGGACGCAATCAGCCCCAGCATTTT
CAWNLGQGRNQPQHF
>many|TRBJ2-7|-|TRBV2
TGTGCCAGCAGTGATGGGACCTATCATTACGAGCAGTACTTC
CASSDGTYHYEQYF
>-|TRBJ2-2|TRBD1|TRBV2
TGTGCCAGCAGTGACGAGGGGGCGGGCACCGGGGAGCTGTTTTTT
CASSDEGAGTGELFF
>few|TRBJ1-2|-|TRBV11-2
TGTGCCAGCAGCCGAGGGGAGATGGGTGGCTACACCTTC
CASSRGEMGGYTF
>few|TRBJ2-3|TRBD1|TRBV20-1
TGCAGTGCTAGGCCGGGACAGGGTCGAACAGATACGCAGTATTTT
CSARPGQGRTDTQYF
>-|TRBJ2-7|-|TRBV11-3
TGTGCCAGCAGCTTGCCCGGCCAGGGTAATTACGAGCAGTACTTC
CASSLPGQGNYEQYF
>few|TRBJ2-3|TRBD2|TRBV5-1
TGCGCCAGCAGCGCACAAACTAGCGATAGCACAGATACGCAGTATTTT
CASSAQTSDSTDTQYF
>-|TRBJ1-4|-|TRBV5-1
TGCGCCAGCGGATTTCAGGGGCCCGGTGAGAAACTGTTTTTT
CASGFQGPGEKLFF
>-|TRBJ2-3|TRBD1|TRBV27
TGTGCCAGCAGCGTCGAGCTCTGGACAGGGGGCACAGATACGCAGTATTTT
CASSVELWTGGTDTQYF
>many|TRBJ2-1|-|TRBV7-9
TGTGCCAGCAGCGCCACCGGGAACGATGAGCAGTTCTTC
CASSATGNDEQFF
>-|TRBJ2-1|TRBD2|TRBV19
TGTGCCAGTAGTATATCTAGCGGGAGGCACTCCTACAATGAGCAGTTCTTC
CASSISSGRHSYNEQFF
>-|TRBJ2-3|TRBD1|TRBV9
TGTGCCAGCAGCCCCCAGGGGGCAAGAAGTACGCAGTATTTT
CASSPQGARSTQYF
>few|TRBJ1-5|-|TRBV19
TGTGCCAGTAGTATGAAGGGTGCACAGCCCCAGCATTTT
CASSMKGAQPQHF
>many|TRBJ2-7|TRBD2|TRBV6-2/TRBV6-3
TGTGCCAGCAGCCCATGGGCTAGCGGATTCTCCTACGAGCAGTACTTC
CASSPWASGFSYEQYF
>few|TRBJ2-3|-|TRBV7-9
TGTGCCAGCAGCTTAGACGCGGGATTTGATACGCAGTATTTT
CASSLDAGFDTQYF
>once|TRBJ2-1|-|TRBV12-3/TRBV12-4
TGTGCCAGCAGTTTAAGTATGAGCTCCTACAATGAGCAGTTCTTC
CASSLSMSSYNEQFF
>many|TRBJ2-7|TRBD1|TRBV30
TGTGCCTGGAGCAGGGGGCGCGAGCAGTACTTC
CAWSRGREQYF
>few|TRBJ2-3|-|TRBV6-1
TGTGCCAGCAGGGACTACACAGATACGCAGTATTTT
CASRDYTDTQYF
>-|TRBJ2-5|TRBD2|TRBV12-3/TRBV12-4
TGTGCCAGCAGAGATACTAGCGTTAAAGAGACCCAGTACTTC
CASRDTSVKETQYF
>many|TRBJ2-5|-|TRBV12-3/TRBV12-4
TGTGCCAGCAGTAAGGACCCAAGGACAGGCATGACTAGCTCGCCAGAGACCCAGTACTTC
CASSKDPRTGMTSSPETQYF
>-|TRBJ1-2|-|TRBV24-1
TGTGCCACCAGTGACGACATCTATGGCTACACCTTC
CATSDDIYGYTF
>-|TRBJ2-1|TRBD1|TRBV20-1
TGCAGTGCCTCGGGACAGACCAATGAGCAGTTCTTC
CSASGQTNEQFF
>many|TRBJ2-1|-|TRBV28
TGTGCCAGCAGTCAAGACCCCGAGCAGTTCTTC
CASSQDPEQFF